The next 2 T cell receptor beta chains were all read from a single sample in a study of OX40 agonist ivuxolimab in advanced cancers. Here immunoSEQ multiplex PCR was the method, and the copy in TCRdb shows in-frame clones only, minus some. The data hold approximately 76,000 clones, with 94% observed a single time. The material was CD4+ or CD8+ T cells sorted from blood, obtained in a trial of the OX40 agonist ivuxolimab. These receptors all come from an adult with an advanced solid tumor such as melanoma, head and neck, liver or kidney cancer.

In this sample, this clone turned up once. The CDR3 sequence: CASSLDGTGFIEQYF. Written as DNA, the CDR3 is TGCGCCAGCAGCTTGGACGGGACAGGGTTCATTGAGCAGTACTTC. This chain joins TRBV5-1 and TRBJ2-7; TRBD1 matches at 9 bases. The CDR3 has 15 residues. Germline V gives CDR1 SGHRS, CDR2 YFSETQ. Trimming cost V 0 bases and J 7 bases; bases outside gene matches: 8.

This clone was seen a single time. A read error may account for a junction end that differs from germline. The chain combines TRBV11-3 with TRBJ2-7, with 7 bases identical to TRBD2. The CDR3 runs to 13 residues. Germline assignment: CDR1 SGHNT and CDR2 YENEEA. The CDR3 coding sequence is TGTGCCAGCAGCCCGTGGGCCGACGGACTAGAGGACTTC. It translates to CASSPWADGLEDF. The entire variable domain, with the rest obtained from reference TRBV11-3 and TRBJ2-7, is as follows: EAGVVQSPRYKIIEKKQPVAFWCNPISGHNTLYWYLQNLGQGPELLIRYENEEAVDDSQLPKDRFSAERLKGVDSTLKIQPAELGDSAVYLCASSPWADGLEDFGPGTRLTVT.